This entry describes one TCR beta chain. Some clones are missing from TCRdb's copy, which holds only in-frame ones; the method was immunoSEQ multiplex PCR. The data contain 250,000 to 300,000 clones, about 80% of them singletons. The data are from a study of control samples from healthy donors and cancer patients. Per germline, CDR1 SGHRS and CDR2 YFSETQ. Between the trimmed V and J ends, which lost 1 base and 4 bases, there was a span of 5 bases. CDR3 length equals 12 residues. This TCR was recovered from a woman aged 55-70 years with lung cancer. Sequenced input: PBMCs. The gene calls are TRBV5-1 and TRBJ1-1, with D hard to call. CDR3 DNA sequence: TGCGCCAGCAGCTTGCTGGGCACTGAAGCTTTCTTT. It specifies CASSLLGTEAFF. Together with reference TRBV5-1 and TRBJ1-1, the CDR3 gives the full variable domain: KAGVTQTPRYLIKTRGQQVTLSCSPISGHRSVSWYQQTPGQGLQFLFEYFSETQRNKGNFPGRFSGRQFSNSRSEMNVSTLELGDSALYLCASSLLGTEAFFGQGTRLTVV.